This T cell receptor beta chain stems from a study of blood T cells in healthy people across ages. Findings of the study overall: TCR beta diversity per million T cells fell roughly linearly with age.

This clonotype was counted only a few times. The target antigen is unknown. Total RNA was isolated from each sample in quantities of at least 5 micrograms. The second PCR ran about 6 to 11 cycles with a sample-barcoded 5' primer and J-beta primers. Every cDNA molecule carried a tag from a template-switch adaptor bearing 12 random nucleotides. TCRdb reprocessed the 5' RACE reads via MiXCR and lists one record per CDR3 protein. This sample has under 800,000 distinct CDR3 sequences, with roughly 45% found just once. Trimming left V 6 bases short and J 5 bases short, with 13 bases between. This CDR3 spans 14 amino acids. Germline CDR1 reads MNHEY; CDR2 reads SVGEGT.

J is TRBJ1-4 and V is TRBV6-2 or TRBV6-3; D perhaps matches TRBD1 (6 bases). The TCR was taken from a woman aged 60-70 years in good health. Sequenced input: blood. The CDR3 loop is CASRMGQSNEKLFF. The CDR3 bases are TGTGCCAGCAGGATGGGACAATCCAATGAAAAACTGTTTTTT.